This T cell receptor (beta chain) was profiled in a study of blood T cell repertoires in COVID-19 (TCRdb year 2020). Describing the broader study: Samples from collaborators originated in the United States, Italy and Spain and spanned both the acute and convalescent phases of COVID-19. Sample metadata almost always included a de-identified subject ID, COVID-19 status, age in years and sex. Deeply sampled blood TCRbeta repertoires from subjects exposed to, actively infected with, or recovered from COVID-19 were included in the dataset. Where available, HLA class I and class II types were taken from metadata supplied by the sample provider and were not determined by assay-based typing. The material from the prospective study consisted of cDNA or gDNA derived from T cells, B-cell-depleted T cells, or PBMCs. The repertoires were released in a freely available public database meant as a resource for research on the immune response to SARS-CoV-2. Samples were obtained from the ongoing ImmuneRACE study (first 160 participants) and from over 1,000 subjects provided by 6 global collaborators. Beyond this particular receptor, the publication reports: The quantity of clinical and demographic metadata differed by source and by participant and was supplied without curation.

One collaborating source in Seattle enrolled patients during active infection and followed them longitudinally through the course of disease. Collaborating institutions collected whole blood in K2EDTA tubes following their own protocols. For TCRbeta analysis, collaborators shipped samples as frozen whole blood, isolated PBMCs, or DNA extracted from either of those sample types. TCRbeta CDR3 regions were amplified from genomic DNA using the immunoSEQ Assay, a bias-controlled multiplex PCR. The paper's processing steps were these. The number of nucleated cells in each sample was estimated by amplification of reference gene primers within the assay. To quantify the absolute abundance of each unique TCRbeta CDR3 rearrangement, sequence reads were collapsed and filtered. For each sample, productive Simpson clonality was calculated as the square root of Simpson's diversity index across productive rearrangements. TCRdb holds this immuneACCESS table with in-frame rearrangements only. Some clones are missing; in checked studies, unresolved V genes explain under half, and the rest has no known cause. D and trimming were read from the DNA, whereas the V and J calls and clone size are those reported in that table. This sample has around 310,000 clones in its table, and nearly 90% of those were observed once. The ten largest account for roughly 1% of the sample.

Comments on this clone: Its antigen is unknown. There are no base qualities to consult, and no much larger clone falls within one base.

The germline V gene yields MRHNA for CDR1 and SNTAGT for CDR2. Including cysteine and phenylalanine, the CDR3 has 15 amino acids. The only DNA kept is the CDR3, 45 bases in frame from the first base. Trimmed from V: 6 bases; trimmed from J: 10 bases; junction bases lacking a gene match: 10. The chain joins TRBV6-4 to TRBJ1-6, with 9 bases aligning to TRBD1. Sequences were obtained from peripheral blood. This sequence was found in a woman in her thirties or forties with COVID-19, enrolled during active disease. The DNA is TGTGCCAGCAGCCTCGAGGGACAGGGAGGATCACCCCTCCACTTT. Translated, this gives CASSLEGQGGSPLHF.